A single sample gave rise to the 25 T cell receptor beta chains below, sequenced in a study of blood T cell repertoires in COVID-19. Sequencing used immunoSEQ multiplex PCR; TCRdb keeps in-frame clones, though not all of them. The sample contains roughly 460,000 clones, 70% to 90% of which appear only once. The sample taken for sequencing was peripheral blood. The receptor set was obtained from a man between 18 and 35 years old with COVID-19, enrolled during active disease.

J is TRBJ2-3 and V is TRBV4-2, with D possibly being TRBD1 (6 bases). The germline V gene encodes CDR1 LGHNA and CDR2 YNFKEQ. The CDR3 covers 16 residues. V lost 4 bases and J 4 bases, leaving 18 bases between the germline ends. CDR3 residues: CASSPRDNPRADTQYF. The CDR3 DNA sequence: TGTGCCAGCAGCCCCAGGGACAACCCACGGGCAGATACGCAGTATTTT.

V usage is TRBV24-1 and J usage is TRBJ2-2; a possible D gene is TRBD2 (6 bases). Germline values: CDR1 KGHDR, CDR2 SFDVKD. The CDR3 is 14 amino acids. V was cut by 6 bases and J by 0 bases, with 7 bases left in between. CDR3 amino acids: CATSRRANTGELFF. CDR3 DNA: TGTGCCACCAGTAGGAGGGCGAACACCGGGGAGCTGTTTTTT.

The chain links TRBV5-5 to TRBJ1-4; D is unresolved. This CDR3 region has 15 residues. CDR1 SGHKS and CDR2 YYEKEE come from the germline V gene (reference sequence). V was pared by 0 bases and J by 5 bases, with 11 bases between. In nucleotides, the CDR3 is TGTGCCAGCAGCTTGGTTTGGGCAGTAAATGAAAAACTGTTTTTT. It yields the protein CASSLVWAVNEKLFF.

The genes are TRBV12-3 or TRBV12-4 and TRBJ1-4, with no clear D. The CDR3 has 13 residues. The V and J ends lost 8 bases and 3 bases respectively, with 10 bases between them. The CDR3 bases are TGTGCCAGCGCCAGAGGAGCTAATGAAAAACTGTTTTTT. This translates into CASARGANEKLFF.

V gene TRBV11-2 combines with J gene TRBJ2-2; D remains ambiguous. The ends were cut back, 2 bases at V and 7 bases at J, with 5 bases in the middle. Germline V gives CDR1 SGHAT, CDR2 FQNNGV. This CDR3 is 12 amino acids long. CDR3 residues: CASSLFHGELFF. DNA for the CDR3: TGTGCCAGCAGCTTATTTCACGGGGAGCTGTTTTTT.

The chain joins TRBV5-4 to TRBJ1-1, with no clear D. Trimming left V 4 bases short and J 0 bases short, with 13 bases between. The germline gives CDR1 SGHNT, CDR2 YYREEE (reference sequence). This CDR3 contains 15 residues. The CDR3 DNA follows: TGTGCCAGCAGCACGAGGTCGGGGTTGAACACTGAAGCTTTCTTT. Translating gives CASSTRSGLNTEAFF. The full variable domain, rest sourced from reference TRBV5-4 and TRBJ1-1, is ETGVTQSPTHLIKTRGQQVTLRCSSQSGHNTVSWYQQALGQGPQFIFQYYREEENGRGNFPPRFSGLQFPNYSSELNVNALELDDSALYLCASSTRSGLNTEAFFGQGTRLTVV.

The rearrangement links TRBV14 to TRBJ1-6, with D possibly matching TRBD1 (6 bases). This CDR3 is built from 15 residues. Trimming removed 0 bases from V and 7 bases from J, with 10 bases in between. Germline CDR1 reads SGHDN; CDR2 reads FVKESK. The CDR3 coding sequence is TGTGCCAGCAGCCAAGAAGGGGGGGTCAATTCACCCCTCCACTTT. Translating gives CASSQEGGVNSPLHF.

V and J are TRBV15 and TRBJ1-1; 8 bases fit TRBD1. Germline V gives CDR1 LNHNV, CDR2 YYDKDF (reference sequence). V gave up 3 bases and J gave up 4 bases; unmatched junction bases: 7. The CDR3 extends over 15 amino acids. The CDR3 is CATSRTGVGSTEAFF. CDR3 nucleotide sequence: TGTGCCACCAGCAGGACAGGGGTGGGGAGCACTGAAGCTTTCTTT.

The chain couples TRBV6-5 to TRBJ2-3, with TRBD2 matching 8 bases. CDR1 and CDR2 (germline): MNHEY, SVGAGI. CDR3 length equals 16 residues. J was trimmed by 5 bases and V by 0 bases; bases with no gene match: 7. In DNA form, the CDR3 reads TGTGCCAGCAGTTACTCTTTCGGGGGGGCGGGAGATACGCAGTATTTT. This encodes CASSYSFGGAGDTQYF.

Here the CDR3 DNA reads TGTGCCAGCAGCTTAACCGGGGGACTCTACAATGAGCAGTTCTTC. Translated, it gives CASSLTGGLYNEQFF. J is TRBJ2-1 and V is TRBV7-3, with D perhaps TRBD2 (6 bases). Trimming pared 0 bases from V and 3 bases from J, leaving 9 bases between. CDR1 is SGHTA, CDR2 FQGTGA, per germline. The CDR3 length is 15 residues.

This rearrangement joins TRBV4-2 to TRBJ2-3; weak D call: TRBD1 (6 bases). The CDR3 is 16 amino acids. The germline V gene has CDR1 LGHNA and CDR2 YNFKEQ. Trimming removed 3 bases from V and 0 bases from J, with 13 bases in between. CDR3 region: CASSQGTFASTDTQYF. CDR3 DNA: TGTGCCAGCAGCCAGGGGACATTCGCAAGCACAGATACGCAGTATTTT.

The chain carries TRBV21-1 and TRBJ2-1; the table's TRBD2 call for D was not verified on the DNA. TRBV21-1 constitutes a pseudogene. The CDR3 has 13 amino acids. The CDR3 is CASSSGRIDEQFF. In DNA form, the CDR3 reads TGTGCCAGCAGTAGCGGGAGAATAGATGAGCAGTTCTTC.

CDR3 DNA: TGTGCCAGTAGTATAAAACAGGGGGTCGCCTACAATGAGCAGTTCTTC. This codes for CASSIKQGVAYNEQFF. The chain employs TRBV19 and TRBJ2-1, with 8 bases aligning to TRBD1. V lost 2 bases, J lost 2 bases, and 5 bases stayed unmatched. This CDR3 contains 16 residues. Germline V lookup: CDR1 LNHDA, CDR2 SQIVND (reference sequence).

The chain joins TRBV6-1 to TRBJ2-7; 8 nucleotides line up with TRBD1. Germline V CDR1 and CDR2: MNHNS, SASEGT. V dropped 2 bases and J dropped 4; count of bases not matched to a gene: 4. The CDR3 covers 14 residues. Here the CDR3 reads CASSENRGFYEQYF. CDR3 in DNA: TGTGCCAGCAGTGAAAACAGGGGGTTTTACGAGCAGTACTTC.

Details on this clone: This sample includes further DNA sequences coding for the same CDR3. This rearrangement joins TRBV3-1 (or the pseudogene TRBV3-2) to TRBJ1-2, with TRBD1 matching over 10 bases. CDR3 size: 15 residues. CDR1 is LGHDT, CDR2 YNNKEL, per germline (reference sequence). Germline trimming cut 1 base from V and 3 bases from J; bases unmatched to any gene: 2. The CDR3, as DNA: TGTGCCAGCAGCCAAGGACAGGGGGCGTACTATGGCTACACCTTC. Its protein product is CASSQGQGAYYGYTF.

This clone was detected a few times. The V gene is TRBV7-2, the J gene TRBJ2-7; 10 positions match TRBD2. CDR1 is SGHTA and CDR2 is FQGNSA in the germline V gene. The CDR3 is 16 amino acids. J gave up 0 bases and V 5 bases, and 7 bases lay outside the gene matches. The CDR3: CASSHPAGGPSYEQYF. In nucleotides, the CDR3 is TGTGCCAGCAGCCACCCAGCGGGAGGGCCCTCCTACGAGCAGTACTTC. Full variable domain (remainder filled in from reference TRBV7-2 and TRBJ2-7): GAGVSQSPSNKVTEKGKDVELRCDPISGHTALYWYRQSLGQGLEFLIYFQGNSAPDKSGLPSDRFSAERTGGSVSTLTIQRTQQEDSAVYLCASSHPAGGPSYEQYFGPGTRLTVT.

This clone came up once. V is TRBV29-1 and J is TRBJ2-1, with 9 bases lining up with TRBD2. The trim removed 5 bases at V and 6 bases at J, leaving 17 bases unmatched. The CDR3 has 17 amino acids. Germline V gene data show CDR1 as SQVTM and CDR2 as ANQGSEA. The CDR3 DNA follows: TGCAGCGTTACCCCATCGGGGACTAGCTCGGGGCGCAATGAGCAGTTCTTC. Its translation: CSVTPSGTSSGRNEQFF.

The rearrangement uses TRBV13 and TRBJ2-1; possibly TRBD2 for D (5 bases). The germline CDR1 and CDR2 sequences are PRHDT and FYEKMQ (reference sequence). V lost 8 bases to trimming and J lost 2 bases, with 10 bases between them. The CDR3 extends over 13 amino acids. This chain's CDR3 is CASERNPYNEQFF. The CDR3 coding sequence is TGTGCCAGCGAGCGGAATCCCTACAATGAGCAGTTCTTC.

The rearrangement joins TRBV5-1 to TRBJ1-6; the match to TRBD1 covers 7 bases. This CDR3 comprises 16 residues. With V trimmed by 4 bases and J by 4 bases, 8 bases remained unmatched. Germline lookup yields CDR1 SGHRS and CDR2 YFSETQ. CDR3 sequence (DNA): TGCGCCAGCAGCAAAGAGACAGGGACGTATAATTCACCCCTCCACTTT. It specifies CASSKETGTYNSPLHF.

The chain combines TRBV24-1 with TRBJ2-1; 13 positions agree with TRBD2. From germline, CDR1 is KGHDR and CDR2 SFDVKD. The V gene end was trimmed by 3 bases and the J gene end by 4 bases; junction bases not matched to a gene: 5. The CDR3 is 17 residues long. The DNA for the CDR3 is TGTGCCACCAGTGATATGGGACTAGCGGGACCATACAATGAGCAGTTCTTC. It specifies CATSDMGLAGPYNEQFF.

The chain combines TRBV29-1 with TRBJ1-2; maybe TRBD1 (6 bases). The length of the CDR3 is 14 residues. V was trimmed by 8 bases and J by 7 bases, leaving 23 bases between them. Germline V gene data show CDR1 as SQVTM and CDR2 as ANQGSEA. The CDR3 DNA is TGCAGCATCAACAGGGATATGGGTTCGGCTGGCTACACCTTC. It specifies CSINRDMGSAGYTF. Full variable domain (missing parts from reference TRBV29-1 and TRBJ1-2): SAVISQKPSRDICQRGTSLTIQCQVDSQVTMMFWYRQQPGQSLTLIATANQGSEATYESGFVIDKFPISRPNLTFSTLTVSNMSPEDSSIYLCSINRDMGSAGYTFGSGTRLTVV.

The rearrangement joins TRBV28 to TRBJ1-3, with unresolved D. Trimming took off 4 bases at V and 8 bases at J, with 9 bases between the two ends. Germline loops: CDR1 MDHEN, CDR2 SYDVKM. The CDR3 consists of 12 residues. DNA of the CDR3: TGTGCCAGCAGTTATCAGAAAGACACCATATATTTT. Translated: CASSYQKDTIYF.

The CDR3 loop is CASSVGLADNEQFF. The CDR3 DNA follows: TGTGCCAGCAGCGTGGGACTAGCGGACAATGAGCAGTTCTTC. This sequence joins TRBV11-3 and TRBJ2-1; 11 bases are shared with TRBD2. The germline V gene has CDR1 SGHNT and CDR2 YENEEA. The CDR3 totals 14 residues. V shed 5 bases and J 5 bases; nucleotides not matched to a gene: 2.

V and J are TRBV11-3 and TRBJ2-7; 8 bases match TRBD2. From germline, CDR1 is SGHNT and CDR2 YENEEA. V lost 0 bases, J lost 0 bases, and 4 bases stayed unmatched. The CDR3 is made up of 16 amino acids. The CDR3 is CASSLEVAGPSYEQYF. In DNA, the CDR3 is TGTGCCAGCAGCTTAGAGGTAGCGGGGCCCTCCTACGAGCAGTACTTC.

This chain uses TRBV30 with TRBJ2-2, with TRBD2 as a possible D gene (5 bases). Germline CDR1 and CDR2: GTSNPN and SVGIG (reference sequence). This CDR3 comprises 14 residues. Trimming took 3 bases from V and 1 from J, leaving 9 bases between them. CDR3 in DNA: TGTGCCTGGAGACTGAGCGGGAACACCGGGGAGCTGTTTTTT. Protein product: CAWRLSGNTGELFF.